One and the same sample provided the 11 T cell receptor beta chains below, sequenced in a study of early T cells in non-severe SARS-CoV-2 infection. TCRdb itself ran the 5' RACE reads through MiXCR, one entry per CDR3 protein. This sample has approximately 81,000 distinct CDR3 sequences; roughly an eighth occur once, and the top ten carry roughly 5.5%. Sequencing was performed on whole blood. The receptors come from an adult who was a healthcare worker with PCR-confirmed SARS-CoV-2 infection or an uninfected control (not recorded which).

The chain combines TRBV6-5 with TRBJ1-5; no definite D call. V was shortened by 5 bases and J by 3 bases, with 8 bases between the two germline ends. The CDR3 consists of 13 residues. Germline V CDR1 and CDR2: MNHEY, SVGAGI. CDR3 coding DNA: TGTGCCAGCAGTAGAGGTTACAATCAGCCCCAGCATTTT. Its translation is CASSRGYNQPQHF.

This clonotype was counted ten times or more. The CDR3 sequence: CASSGTANEKLFF. CDR3 coding DNA: TGTGCCAGCTCCGGGACGGCGAATGAAAAACTGTTTTTT. The chain employs TRBV6-5 and TRBJ1-4, with D possibly TRBD1 on 5 matching bases. The CDR3 is 13 amino acids. Germline V gene lookup returns CDR1 MNHEY and CDR2 SVGAGI. The V gene lost 8 bases and the J gene lost 5 bases, with 12 bases spanning the gap.

This clonotype was found a few times. This chain connects TRBV6-5 to TRBJ2-7, with D uncertain. The length of the CDR3 is 16 residues. Per germline, CDR1 MNHEY and CDR2 SVGAGI. V lost 4 bases to trimming and J lost 6 bases, with 22 bases between them. In DNA form, the CDR3 reads TGTGCCAGCAGTTCTCCGGGTTCCCACTACTTGGGCGAGCAGTACTTC. This sequence encodes CASSSPGSHYLGEQYF.

This clonotype was picked up a small number of times. The rearrangement links TRBV29-1 to TRBJ1-3; possibly TRBD1 for D (5 bases). Germline values: CDR1 SQVTM, CDR2 ANQGSEA. This CDR3 is built from 15 residues. Deletions cut 6 bases from V and 2 bases from J, with 17 bases between. CDR3 coding DNA: TGCAGCGTGAACCTACCGGGACCCGCTGGAAACACCATATATTTT. Protein: CSVNLPGPAGNTIYF.

The chain has TRBV12-3 or TRBV12-4 and TRBJ1-6; D may be TRBD1 (5 bases). Trimming removed 10 bases at V and 14 bases at J, with 18 bases between. The CDR3 is 12 amino acids. The CDR3 DNA follows: TGTGCCAACACCTATCTGGGGGGGGCCCTCCACTTT. This sequence encodes CANTYLGGALHF.

This clonotype was seen only a few times. This rearrangement joins TRBV5-1 to TRBJ2-2; 9 bases are a match to TRBD2. The CDR3 sequence is 16 residues long. V lost 4 bases and J lost 9; bases outside the gene matches: 13. The V gene's germline CDR1 is SGHRS and CDR2 YFSETQ. The CDR3 is CASSASSAGGPRELFF. The CDR3 DNA follows: TGCGCCAGCAGCGCATCTTCGGCGGGGGGGCCCCGGGAGCTGTTTTTT.

V and J are TRBV11-2 and TRBJ2-3; 7 bases agree with TRBD1. J gave up 2 bases and V 5 bases, and 13 bases lay outside the gene matches. Germline lookup yields CDR1 SGHAT and CDR2 FQNNGV. This CDR3 has 17 amino acids. CDR3 in amino acids: CASSRLNGDSLTDTQYF. As DNA, the CDR3 is TGTGCCAGCAGCCGCCTTAACGGGGACAGCCTCACAGATACGCAGTATTTT.

V is TRBV20-1 and J is TRBJ2-3, with D uncertain. V dropped 0 bases and J dropped 4 bases, with 8 bases sitting between them. The CDR3 contains 13 residues. The V gene's germline CDR1 is DFQATT and CDR2 SNEGSKA (reference sequence). The CDR3 sequence is CSARDPEPDTQYF. CDR3 DNA sequence: TGCAGTGCTAGAGATCCAGAGCCAGATACGCAGTATTTT.

This clonotype was picked up a small number of times. The chain combines TRBV7-2 with TRBJ1-6; D is perhaps TRBD1 (6 bases). V lost 5 bases to trimming and J lost 8 bases, with 10 bases between them. The CDR3 extends over 13 amino acids. In germline, CDR1 is SGHTA, CDR2 FQGNSA. This chain's CDR3 is CASSNDRHSPLHF. For the CDR3, the DNA is TGTGCCAGCAGCAACGACAGGCATTCACCCCTCCACTTT.

This chain joins TRBV5-1 and TRBJ1-4; D possibly corresponds to TRBD1 (6 bases). The germline gives CDR1 SGHRS, CDR2 YFSETQ. Trimming stripped 1 base from V and 10 bases from J, with 17 bases between. This CDR3 is built from 15 residues. The CDR3 here is CASSLTGGGGGKLFF. In DNA, the CDR3 is TGCGCCAGCAGCTTGACGGGGGGCGGCGGTGGAAAACTGTTTTTT.

The chain employs TRBV10-3 and TRBJ2-7, with unresolved D. From germline, CDR1 is ENHRY and CDR2 SYGVKD. This CDR3 region has 14 residues. V lost 3 bases, J lost 6 bases, and 15 bases lay in between. In DNA form, the CDR3 reads TGTGCCATCAGTGATCCCCCCGCCTGGAGCGAGCAGTACTTC. The encoded protein is CAISDPPAWSEQYF.